The 21 T cell receptor beta chains below come from one sample, sequenced in a study of T cells after yellow fever vaccination. TCRdb used MiXCR to reprocess the 5' RACE reads, holding one entry per CDR3 protein. The sample holds a few hundred thousand distinct CDR3 sequences, less than 4.5% seen once. The sample here was PBMCs, taken on the day of the yellow fever booster vaccination. All receptors come from a man aged 18-30 years who received the YFV17D yellow fever vaccine.

This clonotype occurred a few times. This sequence joins TRBV20-1 and TRBJ1-3, with a weak D call TRBD1 (5 bases). Per the germline V gene, CDR1 is DFQATT and CDR2 is SNEGSKA (reference sequence). Between the trimmed V and J ends, which lost 1 base and 4 bases, there was a span of 17 bases. This CDR3 contains 16 residues. The CDR3, as DNA: TGCAGTGCTAGAGGGGGCGGGAAATTGGGCGGAAACACCATATATTTT. The encoded protein is CSARGGGKLGGNTIYF.

This clonotype was observed at least ten times. The rearrangement joins TRBV12-3 or TRBV12-4 to TRBJ2-1; D is possibly TRBD2 (6 bases). The CDR3 is 14 residues long. V was cut by 2 bases and J by 8 bases, with 13 bases left in between. As DNA, the CDR3 is TGTGCCAGCAGTTTACTAGCGCCTTGGGATGAGCAGTTCTTC. Translating gives CASSLLAPWDEQFF.

The rearrangement links TRBV19 to TRBJ2-3, with D tentatively TRBD2 (5 bases). The CDR3 spans 16 residues. V was shortened by 1 base and J by 0 bases, with 11 bases between the two germline ends. Per the germline V gene, CDR1 is LNHDA and CDR2 is SQIVND (reference sequence). DNA for the CDR3: TGTGCCAGTAGTATAGGAGGAGGATTTAGCACAGATACGCAGTATTTT. It specifies CASSIGGGFSTDTQYF.

This clonotype was observed a few times. The chain employs TRBV9 and TRBJ2-3, with D possibly matching TRBD2 (6 bases). V was shortened by 4 bases and J by 2 bases, with 17 bases between the two germline ends. Germline V gives CDR1 SGDLS, CDR2 YYNGEE. CDR3 length: 16 amino acids. This chain's CDR3 is CASSPRWGDLTDTQYF. Here the CDR3 DNA reads TGTGCCAGCAGCCCCCGTTGGGGGGATCTCACAGATACGCAGTATTTT.

This sequence joins TRBV5-1 and TRBJ2-3; 9 bases match TRBD2. CDR1 is SGHRS, CDR2 YFSETQ, per germline. Losses at the gene ends were 4 bases for V and 2 bases for J; bases not matched to a gene: 8. This CDR3 has 16 amino acids. DNA of the CDR3: TGCGCCAGCAGCCTACGACAGCGGGGGGCCACAGATACGCAGTATTTT. It codes for CASSLRQRGATDTQYF.

This clonotype was seen a handful of times. This rearrangement joins TRBV4-3 to TRBJ1-2; D gene ambiguous. CDR1 is LGHNA, CDR2 YSLEER, per germline. The V end was cut by 1 base, the J end by 4 bases, with 13 bases between. This CDR3 spans 15 amino acids. The CDR3 is CASSQGYVGIYGYTF. The DNA of the CDR3 is TGCGCCAGCAGCCAAGGGTATGTAGGAATCTATGGCTACACCTTC.

In DNA, the CDR3 is TGTGCCAGCAGTTACTCTGGCAGTCACTCTGGGGCCAACGTCCTGACTTTC. The encoded protein is CASSYSGSHSGANVLTF. The chain combines TRBV6-5 with TRBJ2-6; no clear D. CDR1 MNHEY and CDR2 SVGAGI come from the germline V gene. CDR3 length equals 17 residues. V shed 0 bases and J shed 0 bases, with 9 bases lying between them.

This clonotype has a handful of counts. CDR3 in amino acids: CASSQGLSESNQPQHF. DNA of the CDR3: TGTGCCAGCTCGCAAGGGTTAAGTGAGAGCAATCAGCCCCAGCATTTT. The V gene is TRBV28, the J gene TRBJ1-5; D unclear. Germline loops: CDR1 MDHEN, CDR2 SYDVKM. This CDR3 is built from 16 residues. V was trimmed by 8 bases and J by 1 base, leaving 18 bases between them.

This clonotype was recorded at least ten times. J is TRBJ1-4 and V is TRBV12-3 or TRBV12-4; 9 bases align to TRBD1. With V trimmed by 3 bases and J by 8 bases, 13 bases remained unmatched. CDR3 size: 17 residues. CDR3 loop: CASSFSFRGTGYEKLFF. The DNA of the CDR3 is TGTGCCAGCAGTTTCTCGTTTCGGGGGACAGGGTACGAAAAACTGTTTTTT.

The V gene is TRBV16, the J gene TRBJ1-1, with unresolved D. The ends were cut back, 4 bases at V and 6 bases at J, with 6 bases in the middle. Germline V gene sequence: CDR1 KGHSY, CDR2 FQNENV. CDR3 length: 11 residues. CDR3 protein: CASSRLPEAFF. The CDR3 coding sequence is TGTGCCAGCAGCCGTCTTCCTGAAGCTTTCTTT.

The sample holds many counts of this clonotype. The gene calls are TRBV4-3 and TRBJ2-3; D is uncertain. Germline V gene lookup returns CDR1 LGHNA and CDR2 YSLEER. The CDR3 is made up of 17 amino acids. V gave up 0 bases and J gave up 3 bases, with 16 bases separating them. This CDR3 is CASSQDVWTPGTDTQYF. In nucleotides, the CDR3 is TGCGCCAGCAGCCAAGATGTGTGGACCCCGGGTACAGATACGCAGTATTTT.

This clonotype was counted many times. The V gene is TRBV20-1, the J gene TRBJ2-1; perhaps TRBD1 as D (6 bases). V was cut by 5 bases and J by 0 bases, with 26 bases left in between. CDR1 DFQATT and CDR2 SNEGSKA come from the germline V gene (reference sequence). CDR3 length: 19 amino acids. DNA for the CDR3: TGCAGTGCTCCCATTTATGGCAGGGGCTATCCAAGCTCCTACAATGAGCAGTTCTTC. Translation: CSAPIYGRGYPSSYNEQFF.

The chain links TRBV24-1 to TRBJ2-2; D gene uncertain. Germline V gives CDR1 KGHDR, CDR2 SFDVKD. V gave up 9 bases and J gave up 3 bases, with 22 bases separating them. This CDR3 is 17 amino acids long. CDR3 amino acids: CATQWDLTGPYTGELFF. DNA of the CDR3: TGTGCCACCCAGTGGGATTTGACTGGGCCCTACACCGGGGAGCTGTTTTTT.

The chain employs TRBV6-5 and TRBJ1-5; tentatively, D is TRBD1 (5 bases). Germline loops: CDR1 MNHEY, CDR2 SVGAGI. V was shortened by 8 bases and J by 0 bases, with 14 bases between the two germline ends. The CDR3 spans 15 residues. CDR3: CASSMSGYSNQPQHF. In DNA, the CDR3 is TGTGCCAGCTCCATGTCAGGGTATAGCAATCAGCCCCAGCATTTT.

This clonotype was seen many times. The V call is TRBV21-1, the J call TRBJ1-6; TRBD1 is the table's D call, not checked against the DNA. TRBV21-1 is a pseudogene segment. This CDR3 comprises 15 residues. CDR3 bases: TGTGCCAGCAGCAAAACAGCAGGGGCTTGCTCACCCCTCCACTTT. Translation: CASSKTAGACSPLHF.

The genes are TRBV4-3 and TRBJ1-3; a possible D gene is TRBD1 (6 bases). Germline V gene data show CDR1 as LGHNA and CDR2 as YSLEER. CDR3 length: 16 amino acids. Trimming removed 0 bases at V and 0 bases at J, with 9 bases between. CDR3 DNA: TGCGCCAGCAGCCAAGAGGCAGGGGCCTCTGGAAACACCATATATTTT. It codes for CASSQEAGASGNTIYF.

This chain uses TRBV12-3 or TRBV12-4 with TRBJ1-2; the D gene is possibly TRBD1 (5 bases). The V and J ends lost 8 bases and 6 bases respectively, with 13 bases between them. CDR3 length: 12 amino acids. CDR3 residues: CASGRGVDGYTF. In nucleotides, the CDR3 is TGTGCCAGCGGTCGGGGGGTGGATGGCTACACCTTC.

This clonotype was recorded many times. V usage is TRBV28 and J usage is TRBJ2-7; no reliable D call. CDR1 is MDHEN, CDR2 SYDVKM, per germline. V was cut by 4 bases and J by 4 bases, with 5 bases left in between. CDR3 length: 11 amino acids. DNA for the CDR3: TGTGCCAGCAGTTCTAATTACGAGCAGTACGTC. It translates to CASSSNYEQYV.

Ten or more counts support this clonotype. The chain couples TRBV7-9 to TRBJ2-7; TRBD1 might be the D (7 bases). Trimming removed 6 bases from V and 5 bases from J, with 17 bases in between. This CDR3 contains 14 residues. Per the germline V gene, CDR1 is SEHNR and CDR2 is FQNEAQ (reference sequence). The CDR3 bases are TGTGCCAGCAGTTTTACAGGAGGGGGCCACGAGCAGTACTTC. This sequence encodes CASSFTGGGHEQYF.

This clonotype was seen many times. J is TRBJ2-5 and V is TRBV5-1; 10 positions match TRBD1. Unmatched junction bases numbered 5, after V lost 4 bases and J lost 5 bases. CDR1 is SGHRS, CDR2 YFSETQ, per germline. There are 14 residues in the CDR3. This chain's CDR3 is CASSRDRGPETQYF. CDR3 nucleotides: TGCGCCAGCAGCCGGGACAGGGGTCCTGAGACCCAGTACTTC.

A few counts support this clonotype. The chain uses TRBV6-1 and TRBJ1-2; 7 positions match TRBD1. This CDR3 is 14 amino acids long. V shed 2 bases, J shed 8 bases, and the junction held 8 bases outside the gene matches. Germline loops: CDR1 MNHNS, CDR2 SASEGT. The DNA for the CDR3 is TGTGCCAGCAGTGAAATAGTGCGAGGGGGCGGCTACACCTTC. Its translation: CASSEIVRGGGYTF.